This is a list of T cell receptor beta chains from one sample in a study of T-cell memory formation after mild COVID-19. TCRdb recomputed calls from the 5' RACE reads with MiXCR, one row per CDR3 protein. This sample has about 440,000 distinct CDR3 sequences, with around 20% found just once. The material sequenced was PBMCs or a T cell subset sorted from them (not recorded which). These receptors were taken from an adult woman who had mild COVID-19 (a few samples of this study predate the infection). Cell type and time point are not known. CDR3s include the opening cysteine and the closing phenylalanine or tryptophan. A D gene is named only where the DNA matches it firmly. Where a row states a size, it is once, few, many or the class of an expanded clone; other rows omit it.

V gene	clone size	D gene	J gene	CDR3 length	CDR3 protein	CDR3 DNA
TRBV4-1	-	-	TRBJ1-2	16	CASSHPQQGANYGYTF	TGCGCCAGCAGCCACCCCCAACAGGGAGCTAACTATGGCTACACCTTC
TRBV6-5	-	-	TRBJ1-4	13	CASSFQAYEKLFF	TGTGCCAGCAGTTTTCAGGCCTATGAAAAACTGTTTTTT
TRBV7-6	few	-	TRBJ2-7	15	CASSLGQGLWYEQYF	TGTGCCAGCAGCTTGGGGCAGGGGCTGTGGTACGAGCAGTACTTC
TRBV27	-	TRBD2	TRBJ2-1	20	CASSPRGNNGRAFSSNEQFF	TGTGCCAGCAGCCCGCGAGGGAATAACGGGAGGGCCTTCAGTTCCAATGAGCAGTTCTTC
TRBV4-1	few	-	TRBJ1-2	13	CASGPSQGYGYTF	TGCGCCAGCGGACCCTCTCAAGGATATGGCTACACCTTC
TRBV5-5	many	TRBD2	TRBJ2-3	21	CASIPPPGLAGPRRGTDTQYF	TGTGCCAGCATCCCCCCTCCGGGACTAGCGGGACCGAGACGTGGCACAGATACGCAGTATTTT
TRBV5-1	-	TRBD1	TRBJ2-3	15	CASSSGGAVMDTQYF	TGCGCCAGCAGCTCAGGGGGCGCGGTGATGGATACGCAGTATTTT
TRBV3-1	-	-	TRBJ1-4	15	CASSALPGTGEKLFF	TGTGCCAGCAGCGCCCTCCCGGGGACCGGGGAAAAACTGTTTTTT
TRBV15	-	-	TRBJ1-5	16	CATSRDRDGNNQPQHF	TGTGCCACCAGCAGAGATCGGGACGGCAACAATCAGCCCCAGCATTTT
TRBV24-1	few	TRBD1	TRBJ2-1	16	CATSDWGQGVLYEQFF	TGTGCCACCAGTGACTGGGGACAGGGAGTCCTCTATGAGCAGTTCTTC
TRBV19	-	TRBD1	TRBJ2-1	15	CASSIVWTGSDEQFF	TGTGCCAGTAGTATAGTTTGGACAGGGAGCGATGAGCAGTTCTTC
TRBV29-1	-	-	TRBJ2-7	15	CSVVGRTAARDEQYF	TGCAGCGTTGTGGGGAGGACGGCTGCAAGGGACGAGCAGTACTTC
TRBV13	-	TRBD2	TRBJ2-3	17	CASSSRLAGEGTDTQYF	TGTGCCAGCAGCTCCCGACTAGCGGGAGAGGGCACAGATACGCAGTATTTT
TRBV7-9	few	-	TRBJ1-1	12	CATQLMGTEAFF	TGTGCCACCCAGCTTATGGGCACTGAAGCTTTCTTT
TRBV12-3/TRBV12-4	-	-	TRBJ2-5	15	CASTPTLAAQETQYF	TGTGCCAGCACTCCAACCCTGGCAGCCCAAGAGACCCAGTACTTC
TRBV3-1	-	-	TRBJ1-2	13	CASSQYQGDGYTF	TGTGCCAGCAGCCAGTACCAGGGAGATGGCTACACCTTC
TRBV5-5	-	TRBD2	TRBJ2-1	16	CASSPIVAGGWDEQFF	TGTGCCAGCAGCCCAATTGTAGCGGGGGGGTGGGATGAGCAGTTCTTC
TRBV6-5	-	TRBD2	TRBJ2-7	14	CASTRQGGPYEQYF	TGTGCCAGCACCCGCCAGGGAGGGCCTTACGAGCAGTACTTC
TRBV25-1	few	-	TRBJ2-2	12	CASTIDTGELFF	TGTGCCAGCACGATCGACACCGGGGAGCTGTTTTTT
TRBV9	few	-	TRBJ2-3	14	CASSVGGARDTQYF	TGTGCCAGCAGCGTAGGGGGGGCCAGAGATACGCAGTATTTT
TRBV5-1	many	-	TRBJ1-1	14	CASSLDGGGTEAFF	TGCGCCAGCAGCTTGGATGGAGGGGGAACTGAAGCTTTCTTT
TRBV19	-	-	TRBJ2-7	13	CASSNRGVYEQYF	TGTGCCAGTTCAAATAGGGGGGTCTACGAGCAGTACTTC